Described below is a single T cell receptor beta chain sequence and its context. The sample belongs to a study of regulatory T cells in long-lasting Graves disease. Per germline, CDR1 SGHVS and CDR2 FNYEAQ. V lost 5 bases to trimming and J lost 3 bases; unmatched junction nucleotides: 8. This CDR3 is 15 amino acids long. Relying on iRepertoire HTBI primers and Arm-PCR of CDR3 regions, the team built TCR beta libraries. In the authors' methods: Across the samples, identification revealed about 62 TRBV and 14 TRBJ segments. TCRdb redid the calling of the multiplex PCR reads with MiXCR, one entry per CDR3 protein. The V and J calls were determined by TCRdb, not by the authors. This table has about 560,000 distinct CDR3 sequences, about 16% appearing once. Documented time point: newly diagnosed GD, antithyroid drugs for less than 3 months. Construction of the TCR library relied on RNA isolated from PBMCs.

This same sample was also taken into another study, of T cells in Graves' hyperthyroidism and ophthalmopathy. That source notes: Orbital computed tomography and thyroid ultrasound, together with serum TRAb and thyroxine and clinical symptoms, were used for diagnoses. The HTBI set primed first-round TCR CDR3 RT-PCR.

J is TRBJ1-2 and V is TRBV7-6; 8 nucleotides line up with TRBD1. Sequencing was performed on peripheral blood mononuclear cells (PBMCs), taken at new diagnosis, from a patient treated with antithyroid drugs. The source of this sequence is a man between 18 and 35 years old with Graves disease. The CDR3 region has the DNA TGTGCCAGCAGCATGGGACCGGGACAGGACTATGGCTACACCTTC. Amino acid sequence: CASSMGPGQDYGYTF.